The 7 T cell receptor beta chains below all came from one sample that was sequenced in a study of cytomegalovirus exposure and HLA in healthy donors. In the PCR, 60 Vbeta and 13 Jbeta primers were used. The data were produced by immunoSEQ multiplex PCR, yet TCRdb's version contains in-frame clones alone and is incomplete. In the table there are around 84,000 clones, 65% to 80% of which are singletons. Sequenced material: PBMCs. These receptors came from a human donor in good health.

This CDR3 is CASSSSGANVLTF. The CDR3 DNA reads as TGTGCCAGCAGCTCTTCTGGGGCCAACGTCCTGACTTTC. The chain joins TRBV13 to TRBJ2-6; D ambiguous. Germline V gene data show CDR1 as PRHDT and CDR2 as FYEKMQ (reference sequence). The length of the CDR3 is 13 residues. Trimming left V 4 bases short and J 1 base short, with 2 bases between.

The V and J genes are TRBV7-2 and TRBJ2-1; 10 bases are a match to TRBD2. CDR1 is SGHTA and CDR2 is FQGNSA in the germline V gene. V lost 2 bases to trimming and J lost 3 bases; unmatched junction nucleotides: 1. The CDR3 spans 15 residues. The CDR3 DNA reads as TGTGCCAGCAGCTTAACTAGCGGGGACTACAATGAGCAGTTCTTC. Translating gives CASSLTSGDYNEQFF.

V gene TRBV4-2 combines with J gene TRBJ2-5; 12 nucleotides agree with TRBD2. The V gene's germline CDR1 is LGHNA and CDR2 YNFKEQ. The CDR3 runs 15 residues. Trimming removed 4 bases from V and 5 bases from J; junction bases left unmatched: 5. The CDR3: CASSPTSGGRETQYF. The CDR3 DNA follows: TGTGCCAGCAGCCCCACTAGCGGGGGGCGGGAGACCCAGTACTTC.

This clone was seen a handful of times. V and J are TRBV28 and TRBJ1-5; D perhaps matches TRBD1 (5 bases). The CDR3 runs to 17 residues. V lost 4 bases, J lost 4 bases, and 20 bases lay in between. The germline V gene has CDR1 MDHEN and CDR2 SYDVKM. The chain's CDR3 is CASSYPGGIGDNQPQHF. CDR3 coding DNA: TGTGCCAGCAGTTACCCCGGGGGGATAGGGGATAATCAGCCCCAGCATTTT.

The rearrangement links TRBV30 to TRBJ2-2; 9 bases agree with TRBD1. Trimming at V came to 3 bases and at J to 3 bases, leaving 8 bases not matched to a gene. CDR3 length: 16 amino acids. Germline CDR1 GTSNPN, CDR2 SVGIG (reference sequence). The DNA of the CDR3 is TGTGCCTGGAGGGGATTAACAGGGGGCGACACCGGGGAGCTGTTTTTT. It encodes CAWRGLTGGDTGELFF.

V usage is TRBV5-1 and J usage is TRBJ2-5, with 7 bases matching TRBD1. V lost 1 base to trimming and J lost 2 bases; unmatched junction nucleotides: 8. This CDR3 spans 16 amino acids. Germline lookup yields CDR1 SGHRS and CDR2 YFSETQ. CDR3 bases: TGCGCCAGCAGCTTGACGCGACGACAGGGACAAGAGACCCAGTACTTC. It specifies CASSLTRRQGQETQYF.

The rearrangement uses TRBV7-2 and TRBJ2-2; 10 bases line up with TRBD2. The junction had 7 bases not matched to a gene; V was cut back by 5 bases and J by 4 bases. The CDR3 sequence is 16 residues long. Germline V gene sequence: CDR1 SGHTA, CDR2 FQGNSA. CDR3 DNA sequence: TGTGCCAGCAGCCACCAGCGGGGGGGCACCACCGGGGAGCTGTTTTTT. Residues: CASSHQRGGTTGELFF.